This T cell receptor (beta chain) is drawn from a study of blood T cell repertoires in COVID-19. Study-level background: Samples taken during acute and convalescent COVID-19 were collected in the United States, Italy and Spain. PBMCs, B-cell-depleted T cells, or T cells provided the cDNA or gDNA that made up the material.

CDR1 and CDR2 (germline): SGDLS, YYNGEE. Deletions cut 0 bases from V and 0 bases from J, with 13 bases between. CDR3 length: 17 residues. Per the original methods: Researchers report that nucleated cell counts were estimated from reference gene primer amplification. Some clones are missing from TCRdb's copy, which holds only in-frame ones; the method was immunoSEQ multiplex PCR. That table furnishes V, J and clone size, whereas the DNA furnished D and trimming. The sample shows some 58,000 clones, almost 95% of them seen only once. The TCR comes from a man aged 45-65 years with active COVID-19. Sequenced material: peripheral blood. The J gene is TRBJ1-3, the V gene TRBV9; D might be TRBD1 (6 bases). Here the CDR3 DNA reads TGTGCCAGCAGCGTAGGTTTGGACAGACTCTCTGGAAACACCATATATTTT. Translating it yields CASSVGLDRLSGNTIYF. The variable domain in full, with the rest retrieved from reference TRBV9 and TRBJ1-3, is DSGVTQTPKHLITATGQRVTLRCSPRSGDLSVYWYQQSLDQGLQFLIQYYNGEERAKGNILERFSAQQFPDLHSELNLSSLELGDSALYFCASSVGLDRLSGNTIYFGEGSWLTVV.